The clone carrying this TCR beta chain was recorded a few times. The antigen is not known. This entry comes from a study of T-cell reconstitution after alpha-beta-depleted transplantation in children. Study findings and constraints: Reportedly, only several hundred clones from non-depleted graft cells drove alpha-beta T-cell counts at about two months. A year post-transplant, T-cell counts and diversity derived mostly from newly produced T cells.

A TCRbeta library incorporating unique molecular identifiers was prepared. One entry per CDR3 protein results from TCRdb running MiXCR on the PCR reads. Of about 980,000 distinct CDR3 sequences listed, roughly 31% are singletons. Germline CDR1 reads DFQATT; CDR2 reads SNEGSKA (reference sequence). The CDR3 runs 15 residues. Trimming cost V 2 bases and J 1 base, with 14 bases left between them. Sequenced material: PBMCs, mostly from graft donor cells, taken 360 days after TCRalphabeta/CD19-depleted stem cell transplant. V gene TRBV20-1 combines with J gene TRBJ1-1; D possibly corresponds to TRBD1 (5 bases). This receptor was identified in a boy in the first two years of life who had a stem cell transplant for SCID, so the T cells may come from the graft donor. CDR3 DNA sequence: TGCAGTGCTAGATGGGTGGGACGGACGAACACTGAAGCTTTCTTT. This sequence encodes CSARWVGRTNTEAFF.